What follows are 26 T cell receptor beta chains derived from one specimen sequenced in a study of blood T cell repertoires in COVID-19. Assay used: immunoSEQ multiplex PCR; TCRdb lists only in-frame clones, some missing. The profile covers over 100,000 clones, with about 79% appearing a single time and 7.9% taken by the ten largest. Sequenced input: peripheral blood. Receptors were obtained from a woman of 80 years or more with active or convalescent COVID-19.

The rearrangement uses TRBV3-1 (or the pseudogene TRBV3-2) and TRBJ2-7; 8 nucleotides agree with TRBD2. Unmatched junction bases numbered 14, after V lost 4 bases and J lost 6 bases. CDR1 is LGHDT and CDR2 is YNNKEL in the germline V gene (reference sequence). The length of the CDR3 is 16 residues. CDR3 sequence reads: CASSREGSGRLGEQYF. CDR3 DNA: TGTGCCAGCAGCCGGGAGGGGAGCGGGAGATTAGGCGAGCAGTACTTC.

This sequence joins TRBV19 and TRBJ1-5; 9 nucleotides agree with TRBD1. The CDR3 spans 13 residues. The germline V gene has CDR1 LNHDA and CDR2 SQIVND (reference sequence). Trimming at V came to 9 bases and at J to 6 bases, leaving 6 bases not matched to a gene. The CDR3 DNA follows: TGTGCCAGCGAGGGACAGGGTCGTCAGCCCCAGCATTTT. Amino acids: CASEGQGRQPQHF. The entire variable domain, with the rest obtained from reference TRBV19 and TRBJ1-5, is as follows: DGGITQSPKYLFRKEGQNVTLSCEQNLNHDAMYWYRQDPGQGLRLIYYSQIVNDFQKGDIAEGYSVSREKKESFPLTVTSAQKNPTAFYLCASEGQGRQPQHFGDGTRLSIL.

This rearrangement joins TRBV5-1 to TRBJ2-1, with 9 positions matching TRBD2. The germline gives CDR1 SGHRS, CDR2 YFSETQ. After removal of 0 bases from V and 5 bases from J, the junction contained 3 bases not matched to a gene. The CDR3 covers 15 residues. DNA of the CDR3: TGCGCCAGCAGCTTGGCTAGCGGGATACACAATGAGCAGTTCTTC. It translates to CASSLASGIHNEQFF. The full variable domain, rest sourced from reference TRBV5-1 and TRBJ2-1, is KAGVTQTPRYLIKTRGQQVTLSCSPISGHRSVSWYQQTPGQGLQFLFEYFSETQRNKGNFPGRFSGRQFSNSRSEMNVSTLELGDSALYLCASSLASGIHNEQFFGPGTRLTVL.

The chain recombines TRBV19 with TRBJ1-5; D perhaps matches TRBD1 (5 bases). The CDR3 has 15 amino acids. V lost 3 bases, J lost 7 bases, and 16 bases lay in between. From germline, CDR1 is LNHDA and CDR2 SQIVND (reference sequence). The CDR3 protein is CASSILWQGGQPQHF. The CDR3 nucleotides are TGTGCCAGTAGTATTTTGTGGCAGGGTGGCCAGCCCCAGCATTTT.

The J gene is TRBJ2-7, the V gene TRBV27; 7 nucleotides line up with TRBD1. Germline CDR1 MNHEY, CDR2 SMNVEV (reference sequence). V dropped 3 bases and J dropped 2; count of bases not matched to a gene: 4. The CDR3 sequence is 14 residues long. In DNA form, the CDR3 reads TGTGCCAGCAGTTTGAGAGGGGGCCCCTACGAGCAGTACTTC. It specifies CASSLRGGPYEQYF.

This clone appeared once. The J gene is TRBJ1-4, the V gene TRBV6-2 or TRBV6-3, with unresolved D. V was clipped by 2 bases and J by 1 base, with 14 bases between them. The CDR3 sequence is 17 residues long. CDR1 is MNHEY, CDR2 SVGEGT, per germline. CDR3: CASSYETSLGTNEKLFF. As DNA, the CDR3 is TGTGCCAGCAGTTACGAAACCTCACTTGGAACTAATGAAAAACTGTTTTTT.

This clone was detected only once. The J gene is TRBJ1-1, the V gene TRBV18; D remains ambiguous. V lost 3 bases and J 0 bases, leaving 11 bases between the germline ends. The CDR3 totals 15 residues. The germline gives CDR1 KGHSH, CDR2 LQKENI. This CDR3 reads CASSPVQEMNTEAFF. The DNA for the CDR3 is TGTGCCAGCTCACCGGTGCAGGAAATGAACACTGAAGCTTTCTTT.

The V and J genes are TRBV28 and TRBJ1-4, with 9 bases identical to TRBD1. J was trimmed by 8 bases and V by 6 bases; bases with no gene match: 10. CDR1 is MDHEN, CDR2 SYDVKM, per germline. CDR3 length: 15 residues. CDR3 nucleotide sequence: TGTGCCAGCAGCTCCTACAGGGGGCCAGGAGAAAAACTGTTTTTT. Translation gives CASSSYRGPGEKLFF. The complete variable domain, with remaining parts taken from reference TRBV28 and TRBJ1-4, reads DVKVTQSSRYLVKRTGEKVFLECVQDMDHENMFWYRQDPGLGLRLIYFSYDVKMKEKGDIPEGYSVSREKKERFSLILESASTNQTSMYLCASSSYRGPGEKLFFGSGTQLSVL.

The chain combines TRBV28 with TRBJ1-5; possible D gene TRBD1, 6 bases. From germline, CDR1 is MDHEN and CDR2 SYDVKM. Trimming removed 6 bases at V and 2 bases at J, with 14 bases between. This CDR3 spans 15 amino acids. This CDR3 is CASRGTGFRNQPQHF. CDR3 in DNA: TGTGCCAGCAGGGGTACAGGGTTTCGCAATCAGCCCCAGCATTTT.

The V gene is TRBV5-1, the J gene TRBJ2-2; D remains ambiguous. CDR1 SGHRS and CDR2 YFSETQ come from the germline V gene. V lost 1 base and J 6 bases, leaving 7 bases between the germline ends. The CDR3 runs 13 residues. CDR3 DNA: TGCGCCAGCAGCTTGCTCGCGCCCGGGGAGCTGTTTTTT. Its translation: CASSLLAPGELFF.

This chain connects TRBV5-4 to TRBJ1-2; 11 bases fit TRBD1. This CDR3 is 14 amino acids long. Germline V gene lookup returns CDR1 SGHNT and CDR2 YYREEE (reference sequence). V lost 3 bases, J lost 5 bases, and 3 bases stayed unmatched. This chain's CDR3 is CASSSDRGQYGYTF. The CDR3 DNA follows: TGTGCCAGCAGCTCGGACAGGGGGCAATATGGCTACACCTTC.

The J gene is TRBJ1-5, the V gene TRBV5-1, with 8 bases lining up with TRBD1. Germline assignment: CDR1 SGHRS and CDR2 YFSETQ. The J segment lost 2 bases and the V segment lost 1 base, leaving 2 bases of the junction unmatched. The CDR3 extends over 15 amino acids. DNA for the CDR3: TGCGCCAGCAGCTTGTCAGGGGGCGGCAATCAGCCCCAGCATTTT. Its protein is CASSLSGGGNQPQHF. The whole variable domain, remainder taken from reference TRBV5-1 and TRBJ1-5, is KAGVTQTPRYLIKTRGQQVTLSCSPISGHRSVSWYQQTPGQGLQFLFEYFSETQRNKGNFPGRFSGRQFSNSRSEMNVSTLELGDSALYLCASSLSGGGNQPQHFGDGTRLSIL.

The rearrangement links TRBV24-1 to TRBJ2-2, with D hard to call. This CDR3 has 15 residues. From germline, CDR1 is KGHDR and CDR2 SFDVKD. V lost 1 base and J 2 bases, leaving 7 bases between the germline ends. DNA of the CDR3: TGTGCCACCAGTGATTTTGGCGGAAACACCGGGGAGCTGTTTTTT. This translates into CATSDFGGNTGELFF.

The CDR3 sequence: CASSSLDTKNQPQHF. CDR3 bases: TGTGCCAGTAGTTCCTTGGACACCAAAAATCAGCCCCAGCATTTT. The chain joins TRBV19 to TRBJ1-5, with TRBD1 as a possible D gene (5 bases). The V end lost 5 bases, the J end lost 4 bases, and 15 bases lay between the germline ends. CDR1 and CDR2 from the germline V gene are LNHDA and SQIVND (reference sequence). There are 15 residues in the CDR3.

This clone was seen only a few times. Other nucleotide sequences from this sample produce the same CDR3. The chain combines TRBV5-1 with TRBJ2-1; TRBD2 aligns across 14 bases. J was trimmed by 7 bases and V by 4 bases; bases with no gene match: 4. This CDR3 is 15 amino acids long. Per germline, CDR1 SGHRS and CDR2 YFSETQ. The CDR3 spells CASSRTSGRTNEQFF. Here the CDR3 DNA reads TGCGCCAGCAGCCGGACTAGCGGGAGGACGAATGAGCAGTTCTTC. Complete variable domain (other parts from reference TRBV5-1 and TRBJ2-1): KAGVTQTPRYLIKTRGQQVTLSCSPISGHRSVSWYQQTPGQGLQFLFEYFSETQRNKGNFPGRFSGRQFSNSRSEMNVSTLELGDSALYLCASSRTSGRTNEQFFGPGTRLTVL.

CDR3 DNA sequence: TGTGCCAGCTCACCCGGACAGATCTACGAGCAGTACTTC. Amino acids: CASSPGQIYEQYF. The chain carries TRBV18 and TRBJ2-7, with a tentative D call TRBD1 (6 bases). Germline CDR1 reads KGHSH; CDR2 reads LQKENI. V lost 3 bases and J lost 3, with 9 bases in between. The CDR3 totals 13 residues.

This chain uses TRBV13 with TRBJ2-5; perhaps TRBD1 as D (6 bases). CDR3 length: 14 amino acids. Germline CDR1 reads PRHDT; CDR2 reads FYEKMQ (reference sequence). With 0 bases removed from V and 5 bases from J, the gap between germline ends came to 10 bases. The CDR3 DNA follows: TGTGCCAGCAGCTTAGGCTGGGGGCAGGAGACCCAGTACTTC. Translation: CASSLGWGQETQYF.

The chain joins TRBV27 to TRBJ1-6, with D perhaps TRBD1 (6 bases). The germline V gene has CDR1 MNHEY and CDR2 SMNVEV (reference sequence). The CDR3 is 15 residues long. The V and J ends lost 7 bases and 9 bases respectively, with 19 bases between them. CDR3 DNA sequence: TGTGCCAGCACAAACACCGGGGGGGCGTTTTCACCCCTCCACTTT. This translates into CASTNTGGAFSPLHF.

The CDR3 sequence: CASRENGGTFQPQHF. DNA of the CDR3: TGTGCCAGCAGGGAGAACGGAGGGACCTTTCAGCCCCAGCATTTT. The V and J genes are TRBV6-5 and TRBJ1-5; maybe TRBD1 (5 bases). The CDR3 sequence is 15 residues long. Trimming left V 6 bases short and J 6 bases short, with 18 bases between. CDR1 and CDR2 from the germline V gene are MNHEY and SVGAGI.

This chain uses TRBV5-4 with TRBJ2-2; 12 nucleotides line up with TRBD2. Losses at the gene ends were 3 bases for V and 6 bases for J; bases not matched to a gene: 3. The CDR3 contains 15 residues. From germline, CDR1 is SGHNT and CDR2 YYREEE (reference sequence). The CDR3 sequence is CASSSASGRAGELFF. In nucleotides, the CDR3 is TGTGCCAGCAGCTCTGCTAGCGGGAGGGCCGGGGAGCTGTTTTTT.

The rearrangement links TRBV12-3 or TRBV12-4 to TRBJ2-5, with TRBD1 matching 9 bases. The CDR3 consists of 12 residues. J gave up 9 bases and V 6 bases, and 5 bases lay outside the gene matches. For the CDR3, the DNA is TGTGCCAGCAGGCGGACAGGGGAGGCCCAGTACTTC. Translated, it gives CASRRTGEAQYF.

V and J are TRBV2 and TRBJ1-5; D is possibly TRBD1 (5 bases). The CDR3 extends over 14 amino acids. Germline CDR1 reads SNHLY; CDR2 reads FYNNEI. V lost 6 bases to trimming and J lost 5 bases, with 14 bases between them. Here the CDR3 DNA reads TGTGCCAGCAGGAACCGGGACTCCTATCAGCCCCAGCATTTT. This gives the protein CASRNRDSYQPQHF.

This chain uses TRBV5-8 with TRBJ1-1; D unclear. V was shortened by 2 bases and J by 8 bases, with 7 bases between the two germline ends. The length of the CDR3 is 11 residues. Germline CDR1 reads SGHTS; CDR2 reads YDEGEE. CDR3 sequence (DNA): TGTGCCAGCAGCTTTTTACTAGAAGCTTTCTTT. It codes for CASSFLLEAFF.

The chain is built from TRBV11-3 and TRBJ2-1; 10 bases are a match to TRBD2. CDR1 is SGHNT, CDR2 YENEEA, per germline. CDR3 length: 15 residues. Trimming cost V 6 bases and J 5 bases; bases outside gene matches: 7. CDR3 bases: TGTGCCAGCAGGCCCGGGACTAGCGCTAACAATGAGCAGTTCTTC. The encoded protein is CASRPGTSANNEQFF.

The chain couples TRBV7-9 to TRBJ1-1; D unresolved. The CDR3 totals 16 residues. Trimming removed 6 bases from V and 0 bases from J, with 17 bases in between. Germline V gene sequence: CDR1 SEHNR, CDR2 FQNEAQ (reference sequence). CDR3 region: CASRPRVKEVNTEAFF. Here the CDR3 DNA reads TGTGCCAGCAGACCCCGGGTGAAGGAAGTGAACACTGAAGCTTTCTTT.

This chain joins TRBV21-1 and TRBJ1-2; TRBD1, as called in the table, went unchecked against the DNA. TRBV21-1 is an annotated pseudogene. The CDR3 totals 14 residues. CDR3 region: CATMTGGGIYGYTF. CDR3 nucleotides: TGTGCCACCATGACAGGGGGCGGAATCTATGGCTACACCTTC.